This TCR beta chain was sequenced in a study of monozygotic twins with inflammatory bowel disease. The CDR3 extends over 13 amino acids. Germline lookup yields CDR1 DFQATT and CDR2 SNEGSKA (reference sequence). A word on this clonotype: Antigen unknown.

General study results and limits: Concordance status among twins (concordant versus discordant) showed no link to repertoire similarity, possibly from limited power.

One entry per CDR3 protein, without DNA, is what TCRdb gives after re-calling the 5' RACE reads. The table lists approximately 210,000 distinct CDR3 sequences. This receptor was identified in a human donor with ulcerative colitis or Crohn's disease, or a healthy co-twin of an affected twin (not recorded which). V usage is TRBV20-1 and J usage is TRBJ1-2; TCRdb returns TRBD1, unconfirmable since there is no DNA. Sequences were obtained from blood. The chain's CDR3 is CSGIQGFNYGYTF.